The table lists the clone carrying this T cell receptor (beta chain) with a count of one. Study processing details: Scientists estimated how many nucleated cells there were by amplifying reference gene primers. Method: immunoSEQ multiplex PCR; TCRdb's copy keeps in-frame clones and lacks some. Clonal size and the V and J genes are those of that table, whereas D and trimming came from the DNA. Of hundreds of thousands of clones in the sample, 88% were seen once. The data were taken from a study of blood T cell repertoires in COVID-19. This CDR3 comprises 15 residues. V was shortened by 4 bases and J by 1 base, with 10 bases between the two germline ends. The V gene's germline CDR1 is ENHRY and CDR2 SYGVKD.

Sequencing input: peripheral blood. The chain couples TRBV10-3 to TRBJ1-4; D not resolved. The receptor was isolated from a woman aged 70-85 years with COVID-19, enrolled during active disease. CDR3 protein: CAISGAPVTNEKLFF. The CDR3 DNA follows: TGTGCCATCAGTGGGGCGCCGGTAACTAATGAAAAACTGTTTTTT.